The 20 T cell receptor beta chains below were found in one sample sequenced in a study of early T cells in non-severe SARS-CoV-2 infection. TCRdb called the 5' RACE reads again in MiXCR, with one record for every CDR3 protein. The sample contains about 81,000 distinct CDR3 sequences, over 5% of which appear only once. The material sequenced was whole blood. These receptor sequences come from an adult who was a healthcare worker with PCR-confirmed SARS-CoV-2 infection or an uninfected control (not recorded which).

This clonotype was observed many times. The V and J genes are TRBV24-1 and TRBJ2-1; possible D gene TRBD1, 6 bases. Germline CDR1 is KGHDR and CDR2 is SFDVKD. Trimming cost V 4 bases and J 10 bases, with 10 bases left between them. The CDR3 is 12 amino acids. Here the CDR3 reads CATSDRGGEQFF. DNA for the CDR3: TGTGCCACCAGTGACAGGGGCGGAGAGCAGTTCTTC.

This clonotype appeared a few times. The genes are TRBV7-2 and TRBJ2-7; no clear D gene. The germline CDR1 and CDR2 sequences are SGHTA and FQGNSA. The V and J ends lost 1 base and 1 base respectively, with 17 bases between them. CDR3 length: 17 amino acids. CDR3 DNA sequence: TGTGCCAGCAGCTTAGGGATTCCAGGAAAACCGTCCTACGAGCAGTACTTC. It is translated as CASSLGIPGKPSYEQYF. Combining the CDR3 with reference TRBV7-2 and TRBJ2-7 gives the whole variable domain GAGVSQSPSNKVTEKGKDVELRCDPISGHTALYWYRQSLGQGLEFLIYFQGNSAPDKSGLPSDRFSAERTGGSVSTLTIQRTQQEDSAVYLCASSLGIPGKPSYEQYFGPGTRLTVT.

CDR3 residues: CARSLVRLTREEQYF. CDR3 bases: TGTGCCAGAAGCTTGGTTCGTCTCACTCGTGAAGAGCAGTACTTC. The V gene is TRBV5-3, the J gene TRBJ2-7; D unresolved. TRBV5-3 is an ORF for which the function is uncertain. Trimming took off 0 bases at V and 7 bases at J, with 17 bases between the two ends. This CDR3 contains 15 residues.

A few counts support this clonotype. V usage is TRBV7-9 and J usage is TRBJ1-3; possibly TRBD1 for D (5 bases). The CDR3 runs 13 residues. V was trimmed by 5 bases and J by 10 bases, leaving 15 bases between them. CDR1 and CDR2 from the germline V gene are SEHNR and FQNEAQ (reference sequence). The CDR3 sequence: CASSETATGTIYF. The CDR3 nucleotides read TGTGCCAGCAGCGAGACAGCGACTGGGACCATATATTTT.

This clonotype occurred a few times. The V and J genes are TRBV6-2 or TRBV6-3 and TRBJ2-1; no clear D. V was pared by 3 bases and J by 6 bases, with 9 bases between. Germline V CDR1 and CDR2: MNHEY, SVGEGT. The CDR3 has 13 residues. CDR3 protein: CASSYDNPNEQFF. CDR3 in DNA: TGTGCCAGCAGTTATGACAACCCCAATGAGCAGTTCTTC.

This clonotype was observed a handful of times. The V and J genes are TRBV7-2 and TRBJ1-2; no clear D. V gave up 3 bases and J gave up 0 bases, with 8 bases separating them. The CDR3 runs 14 residues. Germline-derived CDR1 and CDR2 are SGHTA and FQGNSA. CDR3 loop: CASSLEGTNYGYTF. CDR3 in DNA: TGTGCCAGCAGCTTGGAAGGGACTAACTATGGCTACACCTTC.

This clonotype was counted ten times or more. The chain couples TRBV20-1 to TRBJ2-4; 9 positions agree with TRBD1. The CDR3 loop spans 16 amino acids. The V gene's germline CDR1 is DFQATT and CDR2 SNEGSKA (reference sequence). The V gene end was trimmed by 3 bases and the J gene end by 8 bases; junction bases not matched to a gene: 14. The CDR3 coding sequence is TGCAGTGCTAGTACGAAAAACAGGGGGCAACCTGACATTCAGTACTTC. Translation gives CSASTKNRGQPDIQYF.

This clonotype occurred a few times. The CDR3 spells CSAWTSGSVTQYF. The CDR3 coding sequence is TGCAGTGCTTGGACTAGCGGGAGTGTGACCCAGTACTTC. V is TRBV20-1 and J is TRBJ2-5, with 13 bases that match TRBD2. CDR1 DFQATT and CDR2 SNEGSKA come from the germline V gene (reference sequence). This CDR3 region has 13 residues. J lost 7 bases, V lost 5 bases, and 4 bases had no gene match.

This clonotype was detected only a few times. The chain uses TRBV19 and TRBJ1-2; D not certain. This CDR3 comprises 11 residues. V lost 11 bases and J 8 bases, leaving 15 bases between the germline ends. From germline, CDR1 is LNHDA and CDR2 SQIVND (reference sequence). CDR3 DNA sequence: TGTGCCTCCTCCGTGGAAAGCGGCTACACCTTC. Translation gives CASSVESGYTF.

This clonotype showed up many times. The V call is TRBV10-3, the J call TRBJ2-7, with 9 nucleotides matching TRBD2. The CDR3 loop spans 15 amino acids. V dropped 2 bases and J dropped 2; count of bases not matched to a gene: 4. The germline gives CDR1 ENHRY, CDR2 SYGVKD. CDR3 protein: CAISEDSGGAYEQYF. In nucleotides, the CDR3 is TGTGCCATCAGTGAGGATAGCGGGGGAGCCTACGAGCAGTACTTC.

This clonotype was recorded many times. The V gene is TRBV18, the J gene TRBJ2-2, with unresolved D. This CDR3 is 13 amino acids long. The V gene's germline CDR1 is KGHSH and CDR2 LQKENI. Trimming removed 2 bases from V and 7 bases from J, with 8 bases in between. CDR3: CASSPKGNGELFF. For the CDR3, the DNA is TGTGCCAGCTCACCAAAAGGAAACGGGGAGCTGTTTTTT.

Ten or more counts support this clonotype. The V and J genes are TRBV25-1 and TRBJ1-5; D is possibly TRBD1 (6 bases). This CDR3 spans 15 amino acids. The germline CDR1 and CDR2 sequences are MGHDK and SYGVNS. The V gene lost 3 bases and the J gene lost 4 bases, with 13 bases spanning the gap. The CDR3 nucleotides are TGTGCCAGCAGTGAGGGTGGGGGCCCAAATCAGCCCCAGCATTTT. It translates to CASSEGGGPNQPQHF.

The V call is TRBV7-9, the J call TRBJ2-6; 7 bases match TRBD1. Per the germline V gene, CDR1 is SEHNR and CDR2 is FQNEAQ (reference sequence). V trimming: 1 base; J trimming: 4 bases; junction bases outside the gene matches: 10. The length of the CDR3 is 18 residues. CDR3 loop: CASSLEGLTGIGANVLTF. Written as DNA, the CDR3 is TGTGCCAGCAGCTTAGAAGGCCTGACAGGGATCGGGGCCAACGTCCTGACTTTC.

Ten or more counts support this clonotype. This sequence joins TRBV29-1 and TRBJ2-4; D is unresolved. Per the germline V gene, CDR1 is SQVTM and CDR2 is ANQGSEA. V shed 2 bases and J shed 1 base, with 12 bases lying between them. CDR3 length equals 15 residues. CDR3 bases: TGCAGCGTTGAAAACGTGGGCCGGGCCAAAAACATTCAGTACTTC. Amino acid sequence: CSVENVGRAKNIQYF. Based on the CDR3 plus reference TRBV29-1 and TRBJ2-4, the full variable domain is SAVISQKPSRDICQRGTSLTIQCQVDSQVTMMFWYRQQPGQSLTLIATANQGSEATYESGFVIDKFPISRPNLTFSTLTVSNMSPEDSSIYLCSVENVGRAKNIQYFGAGTRLSVL.

The chain joins TRBV3-1 to TRBJ2-1; 10 nucleotides agree with TRBD2. V was pared by 2 bases and J by 0 bases, with 13 bases of the junction left unmatched. Germline V gene sequence: CDR1 LGHDT, CDR2 YNNKEL (reference sequence). There are 20 residues in the CDR3. CDR3 nucleotides: TGTGCCAGCAGCCAAAGGCTGCAGGGGGCTAGCGGGAGCTCCTACAATGAGCAGTTCTTC. Translation gives CASSQRLQGASGSSYNEQFF.

In its sample, this clonotype was seen many times. This sequence joins TRBV6-2 or TRBV6-3 and TRBJ2-5; TRBD1 agrees at 7 bases. Germline V gene data show CDR1 as MNHEY and CDR2 as SVGEGT. This CDR3 has 14 residues. The V segment lost 4 bases and the J segment 5 bases; nucleotides outside the gene matches: 7. The CDR3 nucleotides read TGTGCCAGCAGTTCCGAGGACAGGACCGAGACCCAGTACTTC. Translated, it gives CASSSEDRTETQYF.

J is TRBJ1-1 and V is TRBV12-5, with 9 positions matching TRBD1. The CDR3 runs to 17 residues. Unmatched junction bases numbered 11, after V lost 2 bases and J lost 4 bases. Germline lookup yields CDR1 LGHNT and CDR2 FRNRAP. CDR3 DNA: TGTGCTAGTGGTTTGAGTGGGGACAGGGAATTTGCCACTGAAGCTTTCTTT. It codes for CASGLSGDREFATEAFF.

This chain links TRBV20-1 with TRBJ1-5; D possibly corresponds to TRBD1 (6 bases). Between the trimmed V and J ends, which lost 2 bases and 1 base, there was a span of 6 bases. Germline CDR1 is DFQATT and CDR2 is SNEGSKA (reference sequence). This CDR3 spans 13 amino acids. CDR3 nucleotides: TGCAGTGCTAGACAGGGGAGCAATCAGCCCCAGCATTTT. Protein: CSARQGSNQPQHF.

This clonotype was detected only a few times. V is TRBV5-1 and J is TRBJ2-1; TRBD2 might be the D (6 bases). The germline V gene has CDR1 SGHRS and CDR2 YFSETQ. The CDR3 consists of 13 residues. V lost 4 bases to trimming and J lost 10 bases, with 15 bases between them. The DNA of the CDR3 is TGCGCCAGCAGCGCGGGACCTTTCGTCGAGCAGTTCTTC. Amino acid sequence: CASSAGPFVEQFF.

This clonotype has a count of ten or more. The chain links TRBV5-1 to TRBJ2-3; a possible D gene is TRBD1 (5 bases). There are 15 residues in the CDR3. Trimming took 2 bases from V and 1 from J, leaving 11 bases between them. The germline V gene encodes CDR1 SGHRS and CDR2 YFSETQ. The CDR3 DNA reads TGCGCCAGCAGCTTAGCAGGGCCCCGCACAGATACGCAGTATTTT. Protein product: CASSLAGPRTDTQYF.